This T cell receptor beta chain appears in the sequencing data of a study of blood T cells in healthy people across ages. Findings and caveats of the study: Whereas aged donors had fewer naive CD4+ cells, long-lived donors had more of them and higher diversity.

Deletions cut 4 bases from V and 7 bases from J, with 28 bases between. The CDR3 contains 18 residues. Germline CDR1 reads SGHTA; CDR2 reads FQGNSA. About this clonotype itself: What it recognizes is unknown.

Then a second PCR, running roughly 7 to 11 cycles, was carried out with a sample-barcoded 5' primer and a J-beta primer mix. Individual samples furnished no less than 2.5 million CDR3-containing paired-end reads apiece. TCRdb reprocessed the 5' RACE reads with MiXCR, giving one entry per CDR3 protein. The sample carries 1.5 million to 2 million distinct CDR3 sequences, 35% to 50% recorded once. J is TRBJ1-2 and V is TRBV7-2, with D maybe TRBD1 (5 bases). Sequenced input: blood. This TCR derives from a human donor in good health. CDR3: CASSSDQGGGVGRGGYTF. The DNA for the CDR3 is TGTGCCAGCAGCTCGGACCAGGGAGGAGGTGTCGGACGGGGTGGCTACACCTTC. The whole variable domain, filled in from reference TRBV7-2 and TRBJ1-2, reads GAGVSQSPSNKVTEKGKDVELRCDPISGHTALYWYRQSLGQGLEFLIYFQGNSAPDKSGLPSDRFSAERTGGSVSTLTIQRTQQEDSAVYLCASSSDQGGGVGRGGYTFGSGTRLTVV.